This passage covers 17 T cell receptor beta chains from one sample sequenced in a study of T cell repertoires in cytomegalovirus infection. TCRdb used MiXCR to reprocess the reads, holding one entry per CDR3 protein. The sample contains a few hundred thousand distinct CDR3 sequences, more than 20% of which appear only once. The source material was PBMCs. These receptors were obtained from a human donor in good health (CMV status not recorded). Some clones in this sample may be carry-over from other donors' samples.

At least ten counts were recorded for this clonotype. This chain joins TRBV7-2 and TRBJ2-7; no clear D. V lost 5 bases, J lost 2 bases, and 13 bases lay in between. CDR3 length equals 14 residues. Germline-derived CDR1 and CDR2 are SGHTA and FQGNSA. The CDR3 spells CASSPQSSTYEQYF. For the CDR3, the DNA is TGTGCCAGCAGCCCGCAGTCGTCCACCTACGAGCAGTACTTC.

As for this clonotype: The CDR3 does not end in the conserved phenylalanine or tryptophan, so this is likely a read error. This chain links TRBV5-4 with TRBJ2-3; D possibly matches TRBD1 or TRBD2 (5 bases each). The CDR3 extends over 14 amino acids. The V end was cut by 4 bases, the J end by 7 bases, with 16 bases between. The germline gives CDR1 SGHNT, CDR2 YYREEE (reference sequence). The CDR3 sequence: CASSPDQGPNTQYL. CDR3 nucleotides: TGTGCCAGCAGCCCGGACCAGGGACCAAATACGCAGTATTTA.

This CDR3 reads CASSASQVRADTQYF. Here the CDR3 DNA reads TGTGCCAGCAGTGCTAGCCAAGTTCGGGCAGATACGCAGTATTTT. J is TRBJ2-3 and V is TRBV7-2; D is perhaps TRBD2 (5 bases). The V end lost 6 bases, the J end lost 4 bases, and 17 bases lay between the germline ends. In germline, CDR1 is SGHTA, CDR2 FQGNSA. The CDR3 spans 15 residues.

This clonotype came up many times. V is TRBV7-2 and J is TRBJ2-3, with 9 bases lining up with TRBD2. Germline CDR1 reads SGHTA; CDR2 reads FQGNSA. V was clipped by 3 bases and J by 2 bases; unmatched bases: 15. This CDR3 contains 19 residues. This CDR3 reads CASSLDFAGGPINTDTQYF. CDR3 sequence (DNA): TGTGCCAGCAGCTTGGATTTTGCGGGAGGGCCTATTAACACAGATACGCAGTATTTT.

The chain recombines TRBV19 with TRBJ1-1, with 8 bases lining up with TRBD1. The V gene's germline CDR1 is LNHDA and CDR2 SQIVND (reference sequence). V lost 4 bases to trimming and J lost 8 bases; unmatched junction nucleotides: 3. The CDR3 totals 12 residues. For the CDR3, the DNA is TGTGCCAGTAGTACGGGACAGGTGGAAGCTTTCTTT. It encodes CASSTGQVEAFF.

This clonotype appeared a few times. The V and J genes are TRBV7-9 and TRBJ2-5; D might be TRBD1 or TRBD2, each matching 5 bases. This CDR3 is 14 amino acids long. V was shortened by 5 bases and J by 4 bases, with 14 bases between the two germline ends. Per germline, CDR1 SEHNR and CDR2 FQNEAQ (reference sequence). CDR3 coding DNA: TGTGCCAGCAGCGTAGACCTGAGGGGAGAGACCCAGTACTTC. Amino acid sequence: CASSVDLRGETQYF.

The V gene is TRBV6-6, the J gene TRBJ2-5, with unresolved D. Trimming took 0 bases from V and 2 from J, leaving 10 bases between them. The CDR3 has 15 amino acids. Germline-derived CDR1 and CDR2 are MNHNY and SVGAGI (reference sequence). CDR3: CASSYSTPPQETQYF. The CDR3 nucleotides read TGTGCCAGCAGTTACTCGACCCCCCCACAAGAGACCCAGTACTTC.

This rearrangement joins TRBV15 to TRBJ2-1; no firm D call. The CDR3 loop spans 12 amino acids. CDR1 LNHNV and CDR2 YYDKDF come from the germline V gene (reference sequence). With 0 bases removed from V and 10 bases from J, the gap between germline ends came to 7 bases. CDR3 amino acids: CATSREIPEQFF. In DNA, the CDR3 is TGTGCCACCAGCAGAGAAATACCGGAGCAGTTCTTC.

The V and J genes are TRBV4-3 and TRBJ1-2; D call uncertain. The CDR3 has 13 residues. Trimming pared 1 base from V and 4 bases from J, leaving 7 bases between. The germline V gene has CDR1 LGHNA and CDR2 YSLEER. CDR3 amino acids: CASSQVSSYGYTF. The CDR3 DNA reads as TGCGCCAGCAGCCAAGTTTCTTCCTATGGCTACACCTTC.

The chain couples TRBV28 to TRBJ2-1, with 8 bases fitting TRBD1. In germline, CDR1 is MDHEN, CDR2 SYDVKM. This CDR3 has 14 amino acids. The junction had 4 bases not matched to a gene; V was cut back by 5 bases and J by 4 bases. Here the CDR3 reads CASSQGQAYNEQFF. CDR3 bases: TGTGCCAGCAGTCAGGGACAGGCGTACAATGAGCAGTTCTTC.

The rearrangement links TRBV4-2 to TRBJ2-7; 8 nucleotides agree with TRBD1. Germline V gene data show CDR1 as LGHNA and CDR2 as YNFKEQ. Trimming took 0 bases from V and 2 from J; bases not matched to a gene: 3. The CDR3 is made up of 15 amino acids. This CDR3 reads CASSQEGTGPYEQYF. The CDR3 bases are TGTGCCAGCAGCCAAGAAGGGACAGGTCCCTACGAGCAGTACTTC.

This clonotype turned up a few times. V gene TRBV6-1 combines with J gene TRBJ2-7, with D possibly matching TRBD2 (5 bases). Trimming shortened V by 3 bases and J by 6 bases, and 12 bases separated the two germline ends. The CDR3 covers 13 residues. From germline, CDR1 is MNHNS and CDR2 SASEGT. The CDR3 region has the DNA TGTGCCAGCAGTGAGGACTCTTTATCCGAGCAGTACGTC. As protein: CASSEDSLSEQYV.

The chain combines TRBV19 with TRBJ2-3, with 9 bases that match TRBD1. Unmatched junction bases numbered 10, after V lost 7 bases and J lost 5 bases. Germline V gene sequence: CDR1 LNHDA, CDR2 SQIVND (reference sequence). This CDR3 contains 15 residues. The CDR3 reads CASTIGGQGGDTQYF. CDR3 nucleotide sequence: TGTGCCAGTACCATCGGGGGACAGGGCGGAGATACGCAGTATTTT.

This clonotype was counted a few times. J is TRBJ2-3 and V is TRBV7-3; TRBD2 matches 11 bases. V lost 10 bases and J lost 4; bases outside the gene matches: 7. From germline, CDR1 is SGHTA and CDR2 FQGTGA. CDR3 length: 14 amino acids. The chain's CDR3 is CATKTSGASDTQYF. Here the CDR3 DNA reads TGTGCCACCAAGACTAGCGGGGCCTCAGATACGCAGTATTTT.

The DNA of the CDR3 is TGTGCCAGCAGCTTCTTGCTCCGTCGGACAGGGGGGTACAATGAGCAGTTCTTC. Protein: CASSFLLRRTGGYNEQFF. This chain connects TRBV7-2 to TRBJ2-1, with 10 bases that match TRBD1. The CDR3 runs 18 residues. Unmatched junction bases numbered 12, after V lost 3 bases and J lost 4 bases. Germline CDR1 and CDR2: SGHTA and FQGNSA.

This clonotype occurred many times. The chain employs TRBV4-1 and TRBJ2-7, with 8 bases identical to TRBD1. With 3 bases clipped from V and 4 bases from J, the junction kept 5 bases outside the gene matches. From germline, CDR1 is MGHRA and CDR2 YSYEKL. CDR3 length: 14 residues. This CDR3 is CASSHTGGAYEQYV. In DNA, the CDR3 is TGCGCCAGCAGCCACACAGGGGGAGCTTACGAGCAGTACGTC.

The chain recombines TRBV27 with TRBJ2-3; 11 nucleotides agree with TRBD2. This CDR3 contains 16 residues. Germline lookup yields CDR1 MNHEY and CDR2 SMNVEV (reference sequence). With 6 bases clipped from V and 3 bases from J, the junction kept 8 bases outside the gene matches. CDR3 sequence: CASRPPRTSGTDTQYF. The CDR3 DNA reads TGTGCCAGCAGACCACCCCGGACTAGCGGGACAGATACGCAGTATTTT.